These 22 T cell receptor beta chains were sequenced from one sample in a study of T cells in Graves' hyperthyroidism and ophthalmopathy. RNA transcripts gave rise to amplified TCR beta CDR3 regions. The HTBI primer set drove a first-round RT-PCR of the TCR CDR3. From the multiplex PCR reads, TCRdb called clonotypes with MiXCR, one entry per CDR3 protein. Among approximately 400,000 distinct CDR3 sequences listed, around 14% were seen once. What was sequenced was blood. Source of these receptors: a woman younger than 35 with Graves' hyperthyroidism.

This clonotype has at least ten counts. This chain joins TRBV5-8 and TRBJ1-4, with D possibly matching TRBD1 (6 bases). CDR1 SGHTS and CDR2 YDEGEE come from the germline V gene. CDR3 length equals 16 residues. Trimming left V 4 bases short and J 0 bases short, with 13 bases between. The DNA of the CDR3 is TGTGCCAGCAGCCAGGGGACACACTCAACTAATGAAAAACTGTTTTTT. Translating it yields CASSQGTHSTNEKLFF.

In DNA, the CDR3 is TGTGCCAGCAGTACAGGGATTGGAGATACGCAGTATTTT. It translates to CASSTGIGDTQYF. The chain uses TRBV6-4 and TRBJ2-3, with D tentatively TRBD1 (6 bases). Germline loops: CDR1 MRHNA, CDR2 SNTAGT. The germline V and J ends were trimmed by 5 bases and 5 bases, with 11 bases remaining between them. CDR3 length: 13 residues.

In its sample, this clonotype was seen many times. The chain carries TRBV2 and TRBJ1-1; possible D gene TRBD1, 6 bases. The V and J ends lost 3 bases and 2 bases respectively, with 10 bases between them. From germline, CDR1 is SNHLY and CDR2 FYNNEI. The CDR3 extends over 14 amino acids. The CDR3 sequence: CASSDEGVNTEAFF. The CDR3 nucleotides read TGTGCCAGCAGTGATGAGGGGGTTAACACTGAAGCTTTCTTT.

In this sample, this clonotype turned up many times. The chain is built from TRBV28 and TRBJ2-1; 8 positions agree with TRBD1. V lost 8 bases to trimming and J lost 4 bases; unmatched junction nucleotides: 7. The germline V gene has CDR1 MDHEN and CDR2 SYDVKM. CDR3 length equals 14 residues. CDR3: CASVPDRVYNEQFF. The CDR3 bases are TGTGCCAGCGTCCCGGACAGGGTATACAATGAGCAGTTCTTC.

The table lists this clonotype with many counts. This sequence joins TRBV5-1 and TRBJ2-1; D might be TRBD1 (6 bases). The V end was cut by 4 bases, the J end by 2 bases, with 10 bases between. This CDR3 spans 14 amino acids. Germline V lookup: CDR1 SGHRS, CDR2 YFSETQ. This chain's CDR3 is CASSLRGPYNEQFF. The CDR3 DNA sequence: TGCGCCAGCAGCCTCAGGGGACCCTACAATGAGCAGTTCTTC.

About this clonotype: One end of the junction is discordant with germline, which a read error may explain. This sequence joins TRBV29-1 and TRBJ2-3; D possibly corresponds to TRBD2 (6 bases). The CDR3 covers 11 residues. The germline CDR1 and CDR2 sequences are SQVTM and ANQGSEA. CDR3 nucleotides: TGCAGCGCTTCGGAGGGTTGGAAGCAGTTTTTT. This encodes CSASEGWKQFF.

This clonotype was observed many times. The chain links TRBV7-2 to TRBJ2-1; 10 bases align to TRBD2. The CDR3 loop spans 15 amino acids. The germline CDR1 and CDR2 sequences are SGHTA and FQGNSA. Unmatched junction bases numbered 4, after V lost 1 base and J lost 7 bases. CDR3 protein: CASSLEAGGINEQFF. The CDR3 bases are TGTGCCAGCAGCTTAGAAGCGGGGGGGATTAATGAGCAGTTCTTC.

This clonotype occurred many times. The J gene is TRBJ2-7, the V gene TRBV3-1; no definite D call. From germline, CDR1 is LGHDT and CDR2 YNNKEL (reference sequence). This CDR3 is built from 11 residues. Trimming shortened V by 3 bases and J by 7 bases, and 7 bases separated the two germline ends. The CDR3 loop reads CASSQVQEQYF. The CDR3 nucleotides are TGTGCCAGCAGCCAGGTTCAAGAGCAGTACTTC.

This chain links TRBV13 with TRBJ2-1; 7 nucleotides match TRBD1. V dropped 4 bases and J dropped 2; count of bases not matched to a gene: 5. This CDR3 is built from 15 residues. Germline values: CDR1 PRHDT, CDR2 FYEKMQ (reference sequence). CDR3 nucleotide sequence: TGTGCCAGCAGCTCGGAAGGGGGCCCCTACAATGAGCAGTTCTTC. Its translation is CASSSEGGPYNEQFF.

This clonotype has a count of ten or more. The rearrangement uses TRBV6-1 and TRBJ2-3; TRBD2 aligns across 8 bases. The CDR3 is 17 residues long. The germline V gene encodes CDR1 MNHNS and CDR2 SASEGT. The V and J ends lost 7 bases and 1 base, in that order; junction bases with no gene match: 13. CDR3 bases: TGTGCCAGCACCCGTTTGTTGTCCGGGGGGGGCACAGATACGCAGTATTTT. Its protein product is CASTRLLSGGGTDTQYF.

CDR3 nucleotides: TGCGCCAGCAGCCAAGATGGGGGTCTTATCGGGGAGCTGTTTTTT. Amino acids: CASSQDGGLIGELFF. The rearrangement joins TRBV4-1 to TRBJ2-2; D may correspond to TRBD1 or TRBD2 (5 bases each). The CDR3 totals 15 residues. V shed 0 bases and J shed 7 bases, with 12 bases lying between them. In germline, CDR1 is MGHRA, CDR2 YSYEKL.

This clonotype was observed many times. The V call is TRBV10-3, the J call TRBJ1-2; D is uncertain. This CDR3 contains 13 residues. Germline CDR1 reads ENHRY; CDR2 reads SYGVKD. Trimming stripped 6 bases from V and 2 bases from J, with 10 bases between. The CDR3 DNA reads TGTGCCATCAGCAGTTCGGGAAACTATGGCTACACCTTC. Protein: CAISSSGNYGYTF.

This clonotype was seen repeatedly, ten times or more. The chain employs TRBV6-2 or TRBV6-3 and TRBJ1-1, with unresolved D. V was pared by 0 bases and J by 5 bases, with 4 bases between. There are 12 residues in the CDR3. The germline V gene encodes CDR1 MNHEY and CDR2 SVGEGT. Written as DNA, the CDR3 is TGTGCCAGCAGTTACTCGTGGACTGAAGCTTTCTTT. Its protein is CASSYSWTEAFF.

The V gene is TRBV12-3 or TRBV12-4, the J gene TRBJ1-3; D not certain. The length of the CDR3 is 14 residues. Trimming cost V 5 bases and J 1 base, with 9 bases left between them. The CDR3, as DNA: TGTGCCAGCAGTCCCGCGGGGTCTGGAAACACCATATATTTT. Translating gives CASSPAGSGNTIYF.

This clonotype was detected ten times or more. This rearrangement joins TRBV12-3 or TRBV12-4 to TRBJ1-3; D uncertain. The CDR3 contains 12 residues. The V gene lost 6 bases and the J gene lost 0 bases, with 3 bases spanning the gap. CDR3 nucleotides: TGTGCCAGCAGCCGCTCTGGAAACACCATATATTTT. Translated, it gives CASSRSGNTIYF.

CDR3: CASSSRVGSYEQYF. The CDR3, as DNA: TGTGCCAGCAGCTCCCGAGTGGGCTCCTACGAGCAGTACTTC. The chain links TRBV13 to TRBJ2-7; D is unclear. Germline V gene sequence: CDR1 PRHDT, CDR2 FYEKMQ (reference sequence). The V gene lost 4 bases and the J gene lost 0 bases, with 10 bases spanning the gap. CDR3 length: 14 amino acids.

The rearrangement links TRBV20-1 to TRBJ2-3, with 11 bases matching TRBD2. J gave up 2 bases and V 3 bases, and 4 bases lay outside the gene matches. In germline, CDR1 is DFQATT, CDR2 SNEGSKA (reference sequence). CDR3 size: 15 residues. For the CDR3, the DNA is TGCAGTGCTAGCATAGCGGGGGGGCCCACAGATACGCAGTATTTT. It is translated as CSASIAGGPTDTQYF.

This chain connects TRBV9 to TRBJ1-2; D gene unclear. Deletions cut 3 bases from V and 0 bases from J, with 12 bases between. The germline gives CDR1 SGDLS, CDR2 YYNGEE. The CDR3 runs to 15 residues. CDR3 region: CASSDFSSPNYGYTF. The CDR3 nucleotides read TGTGCCAGCAGCGACTTCAGCAGCCCTAACTATGGCTACACCTTC.

This clonotype appeared many times. The chain uses TRBV4-3 and TRBJ2-7; 8 nucleotides match TRBD1. V trimming: 1 base; J trimming: 2 bases; junction bases outside the gene matches: 4. Per germline, CDR1 LGHNA and CDR2 YSLEER. The CDR3 has 15 amino acids. CDR3 in amino acids: CASSQALGQAYEQYF. CDR3 sequence (DNA): TGCGCCAGCAGCCAAGCCCTGGGACAGGCCTACGAGCAGTACTTC.

The V gene is TRBV20-1, the J gene TRBJ1-3; D gene ambiguous. Trimming took 2 bases from V and 0 from J, leaving 11 bases between them. Germline CDR1 and CDR2: DFQATT and SNEGSKA (reference sequence). CDR3 size: 15 residues. Here the CDR3 reads CSARSDLTSGNTIYF. The CDR3 nucleotides are TGCAGTGCTAGATCGGATCTAACCTCTGGAAACACCATATATTTT.

This clonotype was seen at least ten times. This rearrangement joins TRBV11-2 to TRBJ2-1; D assignment may be TRBD1 or TRBD2 (6 bases each). This CDR3 region has 13 residues. Trimming stripped 3 bases from V and 7 bases from J, with 10 bases between. Germline-derived CDR1 and CDR2 are SGHAT and FQNNGV. The CDR3 bases are TGTGCCAGCAGCTTGGGGGGCTTTAATGAGCAGTTCTTC. Its translation: CASSLGGFNEQFF.

The chain carries TRBV27 and TRBJ1-1; tentative D call: TRBD1 (5 bases). V was clipped by 3 bases and J by 3 bases, with 17 bases between them. The CDR3 spans 16 residues. Germline loops: CDR1 MNHEY, CDR2 SMNVEV (reference sequence). CDR3 sequence (DNA): TGTGCCAGCAGTTTCCAGGGAGGGAAGGTTGACACTGAAGCTTTCTTT. Protein: CASSFQGGKVDTEAFF.